These 9 T cell receptor beta chains originate from one sample sequenced in a study of blood T cell repertoires in COVID-19. Using immunoSEQ multiplex PCR, the repertoire was profiled, and TCRdb retains in-frame clones only, with some absent. This sample has 200,000 or so clones, with about nine tenths found just once. Sample: peripheral blood. Source of these receptors: a man aged 45-60 years with acute or convalescent COVID-19.

This rearrangement joins TRBV6-5 to TRBJ1-1, with 8 bases fitting TRBD1. The CDR3 spans 14 residues. V lost 7 bases, J lost 1 base, and 5 bases stayed unmatched. CDR1 is MNHEY, CDR2 SVGAGI, per germline. In DNA form, the CDR3 reads TGTGCCAGCAAAGCGGACAGGGAGAACACTGAAGCTTTCTTT. It codes for CASKADRENTEAFF.

The chain carries TRBV27 and TRBJ1-1, with 11 bases identical to TRBD1. The ends lost 6 bases at V and 5 bases at J; junction bases unmatched: 5. This CDR3 has 14 amino acids. Germline values: CDR1 MNHEY, CDR2 SMNVEV (reference sequence). CDR3 nucleotides: TGTGCCAGCAGCCTAGGGACAGGGGGAACTGAAGCTTTCTTT. The encoded protein is CASSLGTGGTEAFF.

The J gene is TRBJ1-2, the V gene TRBV3-1 (or the pseudogene TRBV3-2), with a possible D match to TRBD1 (5 bases). The germline gives CDR1 LGHDT, CDR2 YNNKEL (reference sequence). The length of the CDR3 is 15 residues. The germline V and J ends were trimmed by 0 bases and 8 bases, with 16 bases remaining between them. The CDR3, as DNA: TGTGCCAGCAGCCAAGAGATCGGCAGGGTGGGCGGCTACACCTTC. It specifies CASSQEIGRVGGYTF.

The chain links TRBV6-5 to TRBJ1-2; 10 nucleotides agree with TRBD1. Germline lookup yields CDR1 MNHEY and CDR2 SVGAGI. There are 15 residues in the CDR3. Losses at the gene ends were 6 bases for V and 7 bases for J; bases not matched to a gene: 11. The CDR3 reads CASSCGDRGSCGYTF. CDR3 coding DNA: TGTGCCAGCAGCTGCGGGGACAGGGGTTCTTGTGGCTACACCTTC.

V usage is TRBV7-8 and J usage is TRBJ1-2, with 9 positions matching TRBD1. V shed 3 bases, J shed 5 bases, and the junction held 4 bases outside the gene matches. The CDR3 spans 14 residues. Per the germline V gene, CDR1 is SGHVS and CDR2 is FQNEAQ. The CDR3, as DNA: TGTGCCAGCAGCTTGATGGGACAGGGATATGGCTACACCTTC. Residues: CASSLMGQGYGYTF.

The chain uses TRBV11-2 and TRBJ1-1; no clear D. V lost 3 bases to trimming and J lost 10 bases, with 21 bases between them. This CDR3 has 15 amino acids. CDR1 and CDR2 from the germline V gene are SGHAT and FQNNGV. The CDR3 DNA follows: TGTGCCAGCAGCTTGAGTGTGTGGAGGCCCGGGCGAGCTTTCTTT. It translates to CASSLSVWRPGRAFF.

This clone has a single count. This chain connects TRBV7-8 to TRBJ1-1, with D possibly TRBD1 on 6 matching bases. Trimming took off 5 bases at V and 10 bases at J, with 17 bases between the two ends. The CDR3 loop spans 13 amino acids. Germline V gene lookup returns CDR1 SGHVS and CDR2 FQNEAQ. CDR3 amino acids: CASSPTGNRGAFF. CDR3 nucleotide sequence: TGTGCCAGCAGCCCTACAGGGAACCGAGGAGCTTTCTTT.

The chain uses TRBV7-9 and TRBJ1-4, with 12 bases matching TRBD1. Germline V gives CDR1 SEHNR, CDR2 FQNEAQ (reference sequence). Losses at the gene ends were 5 bases for V and 6 bases for J; bases not matched to a gene: 7. The CDR3 contains 16 residues. CDR3 loop: CASSKGQGAPDEKLFF. CDR3 bases: TGTGCCAGCAGCAAGGGACAGGGGGCGCCGGATGAAAAACTGTTTTTT.

V usage is TRBV2 and J usage is TRBJ1-5; D remains ambiguous. The length of the CDR3 is 12 residues. Trimming pared 2 bases from V and 6 bases from J, leaving 5 bases between. Germline CDR1 is SNHLY and CDR2 is FYNNEI. In nucleotides, the CDR3 is TGTGCCAGCAGTGAAATGAGTCAGCCCCAGCATTTT. Residues: CASSEMSQPQHF.